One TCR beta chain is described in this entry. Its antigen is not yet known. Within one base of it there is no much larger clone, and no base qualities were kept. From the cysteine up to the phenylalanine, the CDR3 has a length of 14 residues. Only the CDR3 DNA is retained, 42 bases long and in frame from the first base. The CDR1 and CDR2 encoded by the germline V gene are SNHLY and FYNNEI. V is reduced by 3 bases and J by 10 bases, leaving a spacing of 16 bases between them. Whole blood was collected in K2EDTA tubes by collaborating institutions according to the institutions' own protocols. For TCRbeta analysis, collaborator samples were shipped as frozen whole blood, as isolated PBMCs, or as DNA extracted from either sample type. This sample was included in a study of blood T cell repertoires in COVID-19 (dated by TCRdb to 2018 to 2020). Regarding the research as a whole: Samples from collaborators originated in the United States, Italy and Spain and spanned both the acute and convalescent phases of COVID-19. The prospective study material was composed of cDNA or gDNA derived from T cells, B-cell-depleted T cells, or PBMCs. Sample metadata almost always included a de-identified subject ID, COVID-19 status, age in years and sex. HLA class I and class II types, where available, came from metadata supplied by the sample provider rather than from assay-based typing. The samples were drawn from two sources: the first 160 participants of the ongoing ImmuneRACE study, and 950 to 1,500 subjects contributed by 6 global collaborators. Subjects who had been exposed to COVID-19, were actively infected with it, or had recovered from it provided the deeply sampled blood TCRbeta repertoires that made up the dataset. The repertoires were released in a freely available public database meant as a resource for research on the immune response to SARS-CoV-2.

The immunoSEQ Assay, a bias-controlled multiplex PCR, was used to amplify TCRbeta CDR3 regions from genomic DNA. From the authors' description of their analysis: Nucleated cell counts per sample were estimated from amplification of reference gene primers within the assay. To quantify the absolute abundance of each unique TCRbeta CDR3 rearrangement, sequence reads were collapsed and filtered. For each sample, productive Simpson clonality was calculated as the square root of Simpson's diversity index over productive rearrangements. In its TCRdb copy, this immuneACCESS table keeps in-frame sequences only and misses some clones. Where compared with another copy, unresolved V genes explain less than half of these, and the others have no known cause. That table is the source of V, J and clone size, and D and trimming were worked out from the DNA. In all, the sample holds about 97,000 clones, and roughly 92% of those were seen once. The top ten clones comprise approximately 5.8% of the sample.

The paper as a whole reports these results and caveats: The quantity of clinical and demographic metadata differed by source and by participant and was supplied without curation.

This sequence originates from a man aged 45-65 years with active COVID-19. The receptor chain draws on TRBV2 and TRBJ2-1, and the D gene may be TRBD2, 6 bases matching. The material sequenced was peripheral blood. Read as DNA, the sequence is TGTGCCAGCAGTGAGGGGACTCCCTGGGGCGAGCAGTTCTTC. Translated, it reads CASSEGTPWGEQFF.